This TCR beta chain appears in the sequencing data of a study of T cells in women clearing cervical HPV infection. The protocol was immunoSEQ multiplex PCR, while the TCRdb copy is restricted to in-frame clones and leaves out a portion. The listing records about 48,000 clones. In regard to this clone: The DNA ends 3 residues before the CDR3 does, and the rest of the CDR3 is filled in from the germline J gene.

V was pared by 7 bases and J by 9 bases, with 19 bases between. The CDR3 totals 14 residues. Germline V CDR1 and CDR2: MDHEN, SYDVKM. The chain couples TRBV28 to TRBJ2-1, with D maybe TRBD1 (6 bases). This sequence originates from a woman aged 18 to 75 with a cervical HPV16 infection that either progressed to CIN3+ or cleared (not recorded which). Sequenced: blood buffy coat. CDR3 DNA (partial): TGTGCCAGCAATGGGGGCGGATCATCGGGTGAG. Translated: CASNGGGSSGE. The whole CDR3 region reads CASNGGGSSGEQFF.